Included here is one T cell receptor (beta chain) sequence, with context. Its antigen is unknown. Each CDR3 protein gets one entry after TCRdb re-called the reads with MiXCR. The sample shows a few hundred thousand distinct CDR3 sequences, 17% of them seen only once. The data stem from a study of T cell repertoires in cytomegalovirus infection. Study observations and caveats: Dominant in the ex vivo response were TCR beta clonotypes restricted by HLA-C and specific for CMV.

V trimming: 1 base; J trimming: 6 bases; junction bases outside the gene matches: 3. Per the germline V gene, CDR1 is DFQATT and CDR2 is SNEGSKA (reference sequence). The CDR3 runs to 14 residues. The receptor was isolated from a human donor in good health (CMV status not recorded). Some clones in this sample may be carry-over from other donors' samples. The rearrangement links TRBV20-1 to TRBJ2-2; 9 nucleotides agree with TRBD1. Sequencing used CD8+ T cells from PBMCs. The CDR3 DNA follows: TGCAGTGCTAGAGCGAGACAGGGGGCCGGGGAGCTGTTTTTT. Residues: CSARARQGAGELFF.